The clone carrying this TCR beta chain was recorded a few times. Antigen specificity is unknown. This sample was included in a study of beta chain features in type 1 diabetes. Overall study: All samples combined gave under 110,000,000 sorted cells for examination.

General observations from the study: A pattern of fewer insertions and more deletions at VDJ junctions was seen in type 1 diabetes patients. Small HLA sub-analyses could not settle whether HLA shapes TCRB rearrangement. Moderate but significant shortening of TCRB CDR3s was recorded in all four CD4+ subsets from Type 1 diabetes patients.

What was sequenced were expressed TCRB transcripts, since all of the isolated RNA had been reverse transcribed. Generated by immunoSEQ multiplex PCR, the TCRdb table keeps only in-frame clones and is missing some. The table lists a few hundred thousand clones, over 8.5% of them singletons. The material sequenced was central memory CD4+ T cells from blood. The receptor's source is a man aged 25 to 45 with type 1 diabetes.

The CDR3 DNA reads as TGTGCCAGCAGTTTCGACAGGGCGACGCAGTATTTT. It encodes CASSFDRATQYF. V and J are TRBV6-5 and TRBJ2-3, with 7 bases identical to TRBD1. Germline V CDR1 and CDR2: MNHEY, SVGAGI. V lost 4 bases, J lost 9 bases, and 4 bases stayed unmatched. This CDR3 is built from 12 residues.